Following are 27 T cell receptor beta chains from one sample sequenced in a study of blood T cells in healthy people across ages. Together with a sample-barcoded 5' primer, a J-beta primer mix was included in a second PCR lasting roughly 6 to 12 cycles. TCRdb redid the calling of the 5' RACE reads with MiXCR, one entry per CDR3 protein. The table lists just over 1 million distinct CDR3 sequences, more than 35% of them singletons. The sequenced material came from blood. These receptor sequences come from a woman aged 60-75 years in good health.

This clonotype was recorded at least ten times. CDR3 sequence: CSAQDDGPQETQYF. CDR3 coding DNA: TGCAGTGCCCAAGACGACGGACCCCAAGAGACCCAGTACTTC. The chain carries TRBV20-1 and TRBJ2-5; no reliable D call. This CDR3 has 14 residues. CDR1 and CDR2 from the germline V gene are DFQATT and SNEGSKA (reference sequence). V was shortened by 6 bases and J by 1 base, with 15 bases between the two germline ends.

The chain is built from TRBV6-2 or TRBV6-3 and TRBJ1-4; D remains ambiguous. Germline V gene data show CDR1 as MNHEY and CDR2 as SVGEGT. The CDR3 has 11 amino acids. The V and J ends lost 3 bases and 8 bases respectively, with 4 bases between them. CDR3 sequence: CASSYYEKLFF. The CDR3 DNA is TGTGCCAGCAGTTATTACGAAAAACTGTTTTTT.

Concerning this clonotype itself: It may be a read error: a sequence one base away is much more abundant. The chain joins TRBV10-3 to TRBJ2-5; no reliable D call. The CDR3 runs 15 residues. The germline gives CDR1 ENHRY, CDR2 SYGVKD. The CDR3: CAVSESRVGQETQYF. CDR3 bases: TGTGCCGTCAGTGAGTCTCGGGTCGGCCAAGAGACCCAGTACTTC.

The chain recombines TRBV6-1 with TRBJ2-7, with D uncertain. This CDR3 region has 17 residues. Germline V gives CDR1 MNHNS, CDR2 SASEGT. V was pared by 6 bases and J by 2 bases, with 23 bases between. Written as DNA, the CDR3 is TGTGCCAGCAGGACCCGGACCAGAGATACAAGGACCTACGAGCAGTACTTC. This translates into CASRTRTRDTRTYEQYF.

This clonotype has a count of ten or more. It may be a read error: a sequence one base away is much more abundant. V and J are TRBV29-1 and TRBJ2-5, with D possibly matching TRBD2 (5 bases). The germline V gene encodes CDR1 SQVTM and CDR2 ANQGSEA. V lost 1 base, J lost 11 bases, and 29 bases lay in between. This CDR3 comprises 17 residues. The CDR3 is CSVEGDRSGRGYNEQYF. DNA for the CDR3: TGCAGCGTTGAAGGGGATCGATCGGGAAGAGGTTACAATGAGCAGTACTTC.

This clonotype was detected only a few times. V is TRBV12-3 or TRBV12-4 and J is TRBJ2-7; D gene ambiguous. This CDR3 comprises 13 residues. V shed 6 bases and J shed 4 bases, with 13 bases lying between them. The CDR3 DNA follows: TGTGCCAGCAGCCCTACAATGGCATACGAGCAGTACTTC. It yields the protein CASSPTMAYEQYF.

This rearrangement joins TRBV7-9 to TRBJ1-2; the D gene is possibly TRBD1 (5 bases). The CDR3 extends over 12 amino acids. The germline V and J ends were trimmed by 6 bases and 4 bases, with 9 bases remaining between them. CDR1 is SEHNR, CDR2 FQNEAQ, per germline (reference sequence). DNA for the CDR3: TGTGCCAGCAGGTTTGGGGGCTATGGCTACACCTTC. Residues: CASRFGGYGYTF.

The chain employs TRBV6-5 and TRBJ1-1, with no clear D. Trimming cost V 9 bases and J 0 bases, with 8 bases left between them. CDR1 is MNHEY, CDR2 SVGAGI, per germline. The CDR3 runs to 12 residues. The CDR3 region is CARLDLNTEAFF. The CDR3 DNA is TGTGCCAGACTTGATCTGAACACTGAAGCTTTCTTT.

In nucleotides, the CDR3 is TGTGCCAGCAGTGAAAGCGGTGGGGTCTATGGCTACACCTTC. It encodes CASSESGGVYGYTF. The chain is built from TRBV6-1 and TRBJ1-2; D gene uncertain. V was clipped by 2 bases and J by 4 bases, with 11 bases between them. CDR1 is MNHNS, CDR2 SASEGT, per germline. CDR3 size: 14 residues.

This clonotype was seen at least ten times. This chain connects TRBV5-1 to TRBJ2-3; 9 bases map to TRBD1. V was pared by 4 bases and J by 3 bases, with 9 bases of the junction left unmatched. Germline V gives CDR1 SGHRS, CDR2 YFSETQ. This CDR3 is built from 16 residues. The chain's CDR3 is CASSKTGTGMTDTQYF. DNA of the CDR3: TGCGCCAGCAGCAAAACCGGGACAGGGATGACAGATACGCAGTATTTT.

This clonotype occurred a few times. This sequence joins TRBV29-1 and TRBJ2-1; TRBD2 aligns across 13 bases. The J segment lost 7 bases and the V segment lost 7 bases, leaving 7 bases of the junction unmatched. Germline assignment: CDR1 SQVTM and CDR2 ANQGSEA. The CDR3 has 14 amino acids. DNA for the CDR3: TGCAGCGCCTCCGGGACTAGCGGGAAGAATGAGCAGTTCTTC. Amino acid sequence: CSASGTSGKNEQFF.

The chain couples TRBV6-1 to TRBJ2-3; D unclear. Trimming took 0 bases from V and 4 from J, leaving 5 bases between them. The CDR3 runs 13 residues. Germline assignment: CDR1 MNHNS and CDR2 SASEGT. The CDR3 loop is CASSEARPDTQYF. Here the CDR3 DNA reads TGTGCCAGCAGTGAAGCGCGGCCAGATACGCAGTATTTT.

The genes are TRBV6-5 and TRBJ2-5, with 8 nucleotides matching TRBD1. Losses at the gene ends were 7 bases for V and 6 bases for J; bases not matched to a gene: 10. The CDR3 has 14 residues. CDR1 and CDR2 (germline): MNHEY, SVGAGI. The CDR3 DNA follows: TGTGCCAGCAATGATCCGGACAGGGACCAGACCCAGTACTTC. Protein: CASNDPDRDQTQYF.

This sequence joins TRBV9 and TRBJ2-5; D not resolved. CDR1 is SGDLS, CDR2 YYNGEE, per germline. The CDR3 runs to 15 residues. V was cut by 4 bases and J by 2 bases, with 15 bases left in between. The CDR3 loop reads CASSPKPSEQETQYF. The CDR3 region has the DNA TGTGCCAGCAGCCCCAAACCCTCGGAGCAAGAGACCCAGTACTTC.

The chain couples TRBV30 to TRBJ2-5; either TRBD1 or TRBD2 may fit D (5 bases each). The CDR3 runs to 12 residues. CDR1 GTSNPN and CDR2 SVGIG come from the germline V gene (reference sequence). The V end lost 3 bases, the J end lost 7 bases, and 12 bases lay between the germline ends. CDR3 protein: CAWRVGTGTQYF. The CDR3 nucleotides are TGTGCCTGGAGGGTCGGGACCGGGACCCAGTACTTC.

The genes are TRBV6-1 and TRBJ2-1; 8 positions agree with TRBD2. Germline CDR1 reads MNHNS; CDR2 reads SASEGT. The CDR3 runs 15 residues. V was clipped by 5 bases and J by 7 bases; unmatched bases: 10. CDR3 sequence (DNA): TGTGCCAGCAGTCGAACGGGAGGGGCTAATAATGAGCAGTTCTTC. Translated: CASSRTGGANNEQFF.

This clonotype came up many times. This may stem from a read error, because a much larger clone lies one nucleotide away. The rearrangement joins TRBV12-3 or TRBV12-4 to TRBJ1-2; 7 nucleotides line up with TRBD1. The CDR3 loop spans 14 amino acids. With V trimmed by 5 bases and J by 5 bases, 8 bases remained unmatched. The CDR3 sequence: CASSALGTEYGYTF. The CDR3 bases are TGTGCCAGCAGTGCGTTGGGGACAGAGTATGGCTACACCTTC.

The DNA of the CDR3 is TGCAGCGGGGAGACTAGGTCCGAGCAGTTCTTC. Translating it yields CSGETRSEQFF. The gene calls are TRBV29-1 and TRBJ2-1; TRBD2 is a possible D gene (6 bases). The length of the CDR3 is 11 residues. Germline V CDR1 and CDR2: SQVTM, ANQGSEA. Deletions cut 7 bases from V and 10 bases from J, with 14 bases between.

This chain links TRBV6-2 or TRBV6-3 with TRBJ1-6; 7 bases match TRBD1. Germline CDR1 and CDR2: MNHEY and SVGEGT. Germline trimming cut 2 bases from V and 8 bases from J; bases unmatched to any gene: 3. The CDR3 is 14 residues long. In DNA form, the CDR3 reads TGTGCCAGCAGTTACGACAGGGTTGATTCACCCCTCCACTTT. Its protein product is CASSYDRVDSPLHF.

Concerning this clonotype itself: The junction shows a germline mismatch at one end, possibly a read error. The V and J genes are TRBV7-2 and TRBJ2-7; weak D call: TRBD2 (5 bases). Germline V gene lookup returns CDR1 SGHTA and CDR2 FQGNSA. The CDR3 has 14 amino acids. CDR3 sequence reads: CASSLVASSHEQYF. DNA of the CDR3: TGTGCCAGCAGCCTTGTGGCTAGCTCCCACGAGCAGTACTTC.

The gene calls are TRBV6-5 and TRBJ1-4; possible D gene TRBD1, 5 bases. The germline CDR1 and CDR2 sequences are MNHEY and SVGAGI. V was clipped by 2 bases and J by 9 bases, with 16 bases between them. The CDR3 loop spans 15 amino acids. In nucleotides, the CDR3 is TGTGCCAGCAGTTACGTACAAGGGGCGAATCAAAAACTGTTTTTT. Protein product: CASSYVQGANQKLFF.

This chain connects TRBV20-1 to TRBJ2-7, with 10 nucleotides matching TRBD2. Germline CDR1 and CDR2: DFQATT and SNEGSKA (reference sequence). The CDR3 runs to 13 residues. Trimming cost V 6 bases and J 4 bases; bases outside gene matches: 6. CDR3 in DNA: TGCAGTGCCGCACTAGCGGGAATTTACGAGCAGTACTTC. It translates to CSAALAGIYEQYF.

Turning to this clonotype: The junction shows a germline mismatch at one end, possibly a read error. The V and J genes are TRBV5-1 and TRBJ2-6, with D hard to call. CDR1 SGHRS and CDR2 YFSETQ come from the germline V gene. The CDR3 consists of 13 residues. CDR3 nucleotide sequence: TGCGCCAGCAAGCCAGCTGGGGTCAACGTCCTGACTTTC. Amino acid sequence: CASKPAGVNVLTF. Using reference TRBV5-1 and TRBJ2-6 for the parts outside the CDR3, the full variable domain is KAGVTQTPRYLIKTRGQQVTLSCSPISGHRSVSWYQQTPGQGLQFLFEYFSETQRNKGNFPGRFSGRQFSNSRSEMNVSTLELGDSALYLCASKPAGVNVLTFGAGSRLTVL.

The chain couples TRBV4-2 to TRBJ2-5, with TRBD2 matching over 14 bases. The end of the DNA aligns better with TRBJ2-7, so the J call may be wrong. CDR1 LGHNA and CDR2 YNFKEQ come from the germline V gene. The CDR3 has 16 residues. The CDR3 DNA follows: TGTGCCAGCAGCGGCGGGACTAGCGGGAGTCGGAACGAGCAGTACTTC. Protein product: CASSGGTSGSRNEQYF.

There are a few counts of this clonotype. The chain joins TRBV27 to TRBJ2-1, with D hard to call. With 0 bases removed from V and 3 bases from J, the gap between germline ends came to 18 bases. Germline V gene lookup returns CDR1 MNHEY and CDR2 SMNVEV (reference sequence). The CDR3 consists of 18 residues. CDR3 in DNA: TGTGCCAGCAGTTTATCGAGAACCCGGTCTTCAAGCTACAATGAGCAGTTCTTC. Amino acid sequence: CASSLSRTRSSSYNEQFF.

The gene calls are TRBV11-3 and TRBJ2-1; D is uncertain. The germline V gene has CDR1 SGHNT and CDR2 YENEEA. V lost 6 bases, J lost 3 bases, and 9 bases lay in between. The CDR3 covers 13 residues. CDR3 loop: CASSDNYYNEQFF. DNA for the CDR3: TGTGCCAGCAGTGACAACTACTACAATGAGCAGTTCTTC.

Comments on this clonotype: Just one base apart from a much larger clone, this may be a read error. Without the conserved terminal phenylalanine or tryptophan, this CDR3 likely stems from a read error. This sequence joins TRBV7-2 and TRBJ2-2, with a weak D call TRBD2 (6 bases). Deletions cut 3 bases from V and 6 bases from J, with 14 bases between. This CDR3 has 15 residues. CDR1 is SGHTA, CDR2 FQGNSA, per germline. As DNA, the CDR3 is TGTGCCAGCAGCTTCGGAGGGAGGAAAGCCGGGGAGCTGTTTTCT. Its translation is CASSFGGRKAGELFS.